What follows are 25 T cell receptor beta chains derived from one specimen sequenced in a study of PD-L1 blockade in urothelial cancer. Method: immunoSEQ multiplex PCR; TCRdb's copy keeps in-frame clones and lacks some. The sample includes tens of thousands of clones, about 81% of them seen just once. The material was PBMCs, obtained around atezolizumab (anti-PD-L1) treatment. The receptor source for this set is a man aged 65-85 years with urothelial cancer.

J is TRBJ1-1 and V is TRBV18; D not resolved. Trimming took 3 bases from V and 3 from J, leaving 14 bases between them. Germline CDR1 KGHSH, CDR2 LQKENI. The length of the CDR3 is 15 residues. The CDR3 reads CASSPLTRVDTEAFF. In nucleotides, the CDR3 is TGTGCCAGCTCACCTTTGACGAGGGTGGACACTGAAGCTTTCTTT.

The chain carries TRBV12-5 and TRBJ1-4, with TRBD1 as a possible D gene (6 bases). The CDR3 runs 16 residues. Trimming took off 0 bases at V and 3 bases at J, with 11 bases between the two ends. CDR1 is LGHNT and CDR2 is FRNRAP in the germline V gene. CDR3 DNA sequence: TGTGCTAGTGGTTTGGTACGAACAGGGCCTAATGAAAAACTGTTTTTT. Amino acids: CASGLVRTGPNEKLFF.

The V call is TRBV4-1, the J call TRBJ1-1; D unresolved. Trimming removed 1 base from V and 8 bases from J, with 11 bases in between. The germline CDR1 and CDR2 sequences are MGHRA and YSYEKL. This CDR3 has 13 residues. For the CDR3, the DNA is TGCGCCAGCAGCCAAGGGACTCGGATCGAAGCTTTCTTT. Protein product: CASSQGTRIEAFF.

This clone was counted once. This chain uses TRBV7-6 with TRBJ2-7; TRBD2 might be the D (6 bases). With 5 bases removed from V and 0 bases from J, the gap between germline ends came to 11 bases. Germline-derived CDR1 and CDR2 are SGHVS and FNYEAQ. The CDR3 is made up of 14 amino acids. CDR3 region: CASSGSGDSYEQYF. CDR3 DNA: TGTGCCAGCAGCGGCTCGGGAGACTCCTACGAGCAGTACTTC.

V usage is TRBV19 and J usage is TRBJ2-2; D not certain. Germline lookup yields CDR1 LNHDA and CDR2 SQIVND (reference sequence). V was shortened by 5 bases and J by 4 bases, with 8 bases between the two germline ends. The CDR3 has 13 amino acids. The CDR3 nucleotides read TGTGCCAGTAGTCCAGGCTTCACCGGGGAGCTGTTTTTT. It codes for CASSPGFTGELFF.

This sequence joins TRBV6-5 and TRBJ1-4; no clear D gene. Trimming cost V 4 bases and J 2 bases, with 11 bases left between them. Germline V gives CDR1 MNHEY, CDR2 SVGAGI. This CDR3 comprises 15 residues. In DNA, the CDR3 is TGTGCCAGCAGTTTCCGTCGAGGGACTAATGAAAAACTGTTTTTT. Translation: CASSFRRGTNEKLFF.

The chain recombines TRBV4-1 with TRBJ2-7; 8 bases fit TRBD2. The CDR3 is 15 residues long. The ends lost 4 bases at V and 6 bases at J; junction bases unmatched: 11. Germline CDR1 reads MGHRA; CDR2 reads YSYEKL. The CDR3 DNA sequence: TGCGCCAGCAGCCTTGATATAGCGGGACGATCCGAGCAGTACTTC. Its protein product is CASSLDIAGRSEQYF.

The CDR3 region has the DNA TGTGCCGCACAGCGGGCAACTAATGAAAAACTGTTTTTT. This codes for CAAQRATNEKLFF. This chain connects TRBV10-3 to TRBJ1-4; no firm D call. V lost 11 bases and J 0 bases, leaving 10 bases between the germline ends. The CDR3 sequence is 13 residues long. CDR1 and CDR2 (germline): ENHRY, SYGVKD.

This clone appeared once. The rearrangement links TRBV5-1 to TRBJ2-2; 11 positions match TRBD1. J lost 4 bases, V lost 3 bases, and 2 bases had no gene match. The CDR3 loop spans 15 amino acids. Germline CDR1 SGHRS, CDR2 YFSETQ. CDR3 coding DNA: TGCGCCAGCAGCTCGGGACAGGGGGGCACCGGGGAGCTGTTTTTT. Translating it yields CASSSGQGGTGELFF.

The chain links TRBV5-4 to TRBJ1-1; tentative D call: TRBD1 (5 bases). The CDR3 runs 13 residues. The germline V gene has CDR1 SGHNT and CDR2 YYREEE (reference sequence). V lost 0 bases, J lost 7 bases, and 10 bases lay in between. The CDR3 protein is CASSLAQGFEAFF. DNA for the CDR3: TGTGCCAGCAGCTTGGCCCAGGGATTTGAAGCTTTCTTT. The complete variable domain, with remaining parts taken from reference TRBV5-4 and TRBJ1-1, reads ETGVTQSPTHLIKTRGQQVTLRCSSQSGHNTVSWYQQALGQGPQFIFQYYREEENGRGNFPPRFSGLQFPNYSSELNVNALELDDSALYLCASSLAQGFEAFFGQGTRLTVV.

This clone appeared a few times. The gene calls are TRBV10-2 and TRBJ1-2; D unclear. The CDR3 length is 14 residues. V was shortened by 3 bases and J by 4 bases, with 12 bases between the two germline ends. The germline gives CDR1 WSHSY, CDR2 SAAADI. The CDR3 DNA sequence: TGCGCCAGCAGTGAACGTATGTCGGGCTATGGCTACACCTTC. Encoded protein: CASSERMSGYGYTF.

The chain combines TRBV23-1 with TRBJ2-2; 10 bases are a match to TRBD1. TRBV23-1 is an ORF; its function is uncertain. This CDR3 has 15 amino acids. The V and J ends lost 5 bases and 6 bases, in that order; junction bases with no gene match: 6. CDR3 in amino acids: CASSRGQGTAGELFF. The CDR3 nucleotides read TGCGCCAGCAGTAGGGGACAGGGGACCGCCGGGGAGCTGTTTTTT.

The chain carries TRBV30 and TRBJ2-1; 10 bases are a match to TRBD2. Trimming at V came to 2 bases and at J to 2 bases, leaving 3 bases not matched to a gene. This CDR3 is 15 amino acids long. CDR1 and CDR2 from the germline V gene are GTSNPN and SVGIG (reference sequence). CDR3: CAWSTLAGTYNEQFF. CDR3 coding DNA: TGTGCCTGGAGTACACTAGCGGGGACCTACAATGAGCAGTTCTTC.

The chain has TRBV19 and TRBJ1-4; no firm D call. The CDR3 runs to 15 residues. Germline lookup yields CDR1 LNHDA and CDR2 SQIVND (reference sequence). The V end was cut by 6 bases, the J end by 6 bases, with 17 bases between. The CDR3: CASSPMGVGDEKLFF. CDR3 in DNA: TGTGCCAGTAGCCCCATGGGAGTAGGAGATGAAAAACTGTTTTTT.

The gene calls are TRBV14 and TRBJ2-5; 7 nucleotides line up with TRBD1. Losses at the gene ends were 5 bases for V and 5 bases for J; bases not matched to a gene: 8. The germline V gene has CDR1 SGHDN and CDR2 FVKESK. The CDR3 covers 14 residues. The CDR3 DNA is TGTGCCAGCAGCAGTTACAGGGGAGCGGAGACCCAGTACTTC. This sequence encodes CASSSYRGAETQYF.

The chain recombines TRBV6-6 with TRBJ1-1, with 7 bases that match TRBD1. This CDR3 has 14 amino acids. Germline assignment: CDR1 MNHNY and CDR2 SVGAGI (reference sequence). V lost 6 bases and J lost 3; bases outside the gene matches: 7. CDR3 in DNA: TGTGCCAGCAGCCCGGACAGGACGTACACTGAAGCTTTCTTT. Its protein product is CASSPDRTYTEAFF.

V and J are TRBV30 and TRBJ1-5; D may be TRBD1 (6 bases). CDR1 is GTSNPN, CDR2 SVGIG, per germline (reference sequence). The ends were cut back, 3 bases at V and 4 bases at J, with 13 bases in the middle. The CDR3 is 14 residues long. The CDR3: CAWSLKRGNQPQHF. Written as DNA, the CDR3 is TGTGCCTGGAGCCTAAAGAGGGGGAATCAGCCCCAGCATTTT.

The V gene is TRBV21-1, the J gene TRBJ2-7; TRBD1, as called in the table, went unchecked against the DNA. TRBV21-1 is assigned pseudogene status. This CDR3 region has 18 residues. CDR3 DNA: TGTGCCAGCAGCAGAGAAAGCGTGGGACAGTTTTTTTCCTACGAGCAGTACTTC. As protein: CASSRESVGQFFSYEQYF.

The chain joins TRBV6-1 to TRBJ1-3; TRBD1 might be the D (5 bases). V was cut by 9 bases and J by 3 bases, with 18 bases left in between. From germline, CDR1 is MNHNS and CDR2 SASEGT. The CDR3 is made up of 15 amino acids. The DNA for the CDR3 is TGTGCCAGTTCCCTTCGATCGGGGGGTGGAAACACCATATATTTT. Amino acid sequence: CASSLRSGGGNTIYF.

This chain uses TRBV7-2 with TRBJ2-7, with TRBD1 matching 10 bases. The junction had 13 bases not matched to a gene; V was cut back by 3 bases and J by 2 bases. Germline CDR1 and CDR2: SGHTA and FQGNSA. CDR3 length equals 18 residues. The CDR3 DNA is TGTGCCAGCAGCTTTAAATCTTCGGGACAGGGGTATACCTACGAGCAGTACTTC. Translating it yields CASSFKSSGQGYTYEQYF.

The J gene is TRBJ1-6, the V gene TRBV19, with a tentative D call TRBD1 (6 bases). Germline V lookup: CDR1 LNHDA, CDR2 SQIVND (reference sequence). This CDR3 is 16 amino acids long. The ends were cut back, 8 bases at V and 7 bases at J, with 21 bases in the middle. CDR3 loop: CASGPRYRERNSPLHF. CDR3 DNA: TGTGCCAGTGGACCTCGTTACAGGGAGCGGAATTCACCCCTCCACTTT.

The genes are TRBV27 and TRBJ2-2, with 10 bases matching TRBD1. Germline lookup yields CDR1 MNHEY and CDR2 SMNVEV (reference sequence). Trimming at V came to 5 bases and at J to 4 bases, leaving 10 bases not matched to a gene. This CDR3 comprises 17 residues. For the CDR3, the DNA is TGTGCCAGCAGTAACATTGGACAGGGGGGGACCACCGGGGAGCTGTTTTTT. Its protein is CASSNIGQGGTTGELFF.

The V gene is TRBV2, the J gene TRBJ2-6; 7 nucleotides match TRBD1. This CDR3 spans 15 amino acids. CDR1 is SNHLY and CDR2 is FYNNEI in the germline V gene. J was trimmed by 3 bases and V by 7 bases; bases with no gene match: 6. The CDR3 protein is CASTTGDGGANVLTF. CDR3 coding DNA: TGTGCCAGCACAACAGGGGATGGTGGGGCCAACGTCCTGACTTTC.

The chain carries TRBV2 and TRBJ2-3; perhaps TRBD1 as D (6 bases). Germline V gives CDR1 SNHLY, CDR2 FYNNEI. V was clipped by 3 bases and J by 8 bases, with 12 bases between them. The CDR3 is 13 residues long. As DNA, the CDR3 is TGTGCCAGCAGTGATGGGGGCGTTACTACGCAGTATTTT. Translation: CASSDGGVTTQYF.

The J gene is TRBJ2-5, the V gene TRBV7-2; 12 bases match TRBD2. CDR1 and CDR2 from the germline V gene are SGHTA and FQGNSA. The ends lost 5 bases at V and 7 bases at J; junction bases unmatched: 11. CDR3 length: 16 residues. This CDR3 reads CASSATSTSGGATQYF. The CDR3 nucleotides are TGTGCCAGCAGCGCCACCTCGACTAGCGGGGGAGCGACCCAGTACTTC.